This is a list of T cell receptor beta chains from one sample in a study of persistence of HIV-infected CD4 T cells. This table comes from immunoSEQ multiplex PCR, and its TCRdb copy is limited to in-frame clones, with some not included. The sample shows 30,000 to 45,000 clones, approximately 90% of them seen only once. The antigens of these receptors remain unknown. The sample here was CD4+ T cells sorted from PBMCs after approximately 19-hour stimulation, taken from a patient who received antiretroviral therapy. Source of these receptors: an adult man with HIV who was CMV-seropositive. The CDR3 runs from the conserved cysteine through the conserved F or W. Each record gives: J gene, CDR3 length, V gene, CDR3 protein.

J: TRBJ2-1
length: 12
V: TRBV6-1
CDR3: CASSETLNEQFF

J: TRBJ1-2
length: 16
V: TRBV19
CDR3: CASSILPGQAAPGYTF

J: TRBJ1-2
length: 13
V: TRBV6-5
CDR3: CASKVLGNYGYTF

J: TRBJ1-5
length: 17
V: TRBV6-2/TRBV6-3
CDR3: CASSPTGGRYSNQPQHF

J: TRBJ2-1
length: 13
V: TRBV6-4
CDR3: CASSVGQGIEQFF

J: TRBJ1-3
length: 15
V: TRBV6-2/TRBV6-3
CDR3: CASSYDRSSGNTIYF

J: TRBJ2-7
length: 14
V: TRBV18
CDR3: CASSPPVTTHEQYF

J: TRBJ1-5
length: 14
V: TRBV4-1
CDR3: CASRPVGSNQPQHF

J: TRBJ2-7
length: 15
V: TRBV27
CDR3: CASRTISGVTYEQYF

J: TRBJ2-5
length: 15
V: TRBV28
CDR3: CASRDGTGSQETQYF